What follows are 30 T cell receptor beta chains derived from one specimen sequenced in a study of cytomegalovirus exposure and HLA in healthy donors (dated by TCRdb to about 2017). Libraries were constructed by the immunoSEQ multiplex PCR assay. For the multiplex PCR, a mixture combining 60 forward primers for TCR Vbeta segments and 13 reverse primers for TCR Jbeta segments was used. Not all clones reach the TCRdb copy of this immuneACCESS table, which keeps in-frame sequences only. Checked studies attribute under half of the gap to unresolved V genes and leave the rest unexplained. This sample lists about 150,000 clones; approximately 79% were detected once. The ten most abundant clones make up about 1.7% of the sample. Sequenced input: PBMCs. The source is a woman aged 25 to 39 in good health and CMV-seronegative.

The chain links TRBV27 to TRBJ2-2, with TRBD1 identical over 11 bases. Looked up from germline, CDR1 is MNHEY and CDR2 is SMNVEV (reference sequence). This CDR3 comprises 20 residues. The ends lost 3 bases at V and 6 bases at J; junction bases unmatched: 18. The CDR3 sequence is CASSFLVLLPGQGGAGELFF. Here the CDR3 DNA reads TGTGCCAGCAGTTTTCTGGTTCTCTTACCGGGACAGGGGGGAGCCGGGGAGCTGTTTTTT.

The V and J genes are TRBV27 and TRBJ2-1; a weak D match, TRBD2 (6 bases). The germline V gene has CDR1 MNHEY and CDR2 SMNVEV (reference sequence). The V end was cut by 1 base, the J end by 8 bases, with 9 bases between. The CDR3 runs 13 residues. The CDR3 spells CASSLLWDYEQFF. DNA of the CDR3: TGTGCCAGCAGTTTATTGTGGGACTATGAGCAGTTCTTC.

CDR3 DNA sequence: TGTGCCAGCAGCTTAGGAGACTACCAAGAGACCCAGTACTTC. Protein sequence: CASSLGDYQETQYF. This sequence joins TRBV7-8 and TRBJ2-5; unclear D gene. Trimming pared 1 base from V and 0 bases from J, leaving 6 bases between. Germline CDR1 reads SGHVS; CDR2 reads FQNEAQ. This CDR3 spans 14 amino acids.

J is TRBJ1-1 and V is TRBV6-5, with 10 bases matching TRBD1. CDR3 length: 14 amino acids. J lost 7 bases, V lost 6 bases, and 8 bases had no gene match. Germline CDR1 reads MNHEY; CDR2 reads SVGAGI. CDR3 amino acids: CASRPSGTGDEAFF. DNA for the CDR3: TGTGCCAGCAGGCCATCCGGGACAGGGGATGAAGCTTTCTTT.

This rearrangement joins TRBV19 to TRBJ2-4; 7 positions match TRBD1. V lost 5 bases, J lost 0 bases, and 13 bases stayed unmatched. Germline V gene lookup returns CDR1 LNHDA and CDR2 SQIVND (reference sequence). The CDR3 loop spans 18 amino acids. In DNA form, the CDR3 reads TGTGCCAGTAGTGGAAATTGGCCGGGACAGCCAGCCAAAAACATTCAGTACTTC. Translated, it gives CASSGNWPGQPAKNIQYF.

V gene TRBV30 combines with J gene TRBJ1-6; 7 bases align to TRBD1. With V trimmed by 0 bases and J by 10 bases, 3 bases remained unmatched. The CDR3 is 13 residues long. Germline V CDR1 and CDR2: GTSNPN, SVGIG (reference sequence). CDR3 sequence reads: CAWSVRGPSPLHF. DNA of the CDR3: TGTGCCTGGAGTGTTAGGGGGCCATCACCCCTCCACTTT.

The CDR3 sequence: CASSPRRGASYNSPLHF. CDR3 DNA sequence: TGTGCCAGCTCACCACGAAGGGGCGCTTCCTATAATTCACCCCTCCACTTT. The chain uses TRBV18 and TRBJ1-6, with a possible D match to TRBD1 (5 bases). The CDR3 is made up of 17 amino acids. Germline CDR1 and CDR2: KGHSH and LQKENI. Trimming left V 1 base short and J 1 base short, with 11 bases between.

The V and J genes are TRBV29-1 and TRBJ1-5, with 12 positions matching TRBD1. Germline V lookup: CDR1 SQVTM, CDR2 ANQGSEA. With V trimmed by 8 bases and J by 6 bases, 14 bases remained unmatched. The CDR3 has 16 residues. CDR3 sequence: CSITSGTGGSVQPQHF. In DNA, the CDR3 is TGCAGCATCACTTCCGGGACAGGGGGCTCGGTTCAGCCCCAGCATTTT.

The chain combines TRBV11-1 with TRBJ1-3; D is unclear. The CDR3 contains 14 residues. Germline V gene sequence: CDR1 SGHAT, CDR2 FQDESV (reference sequence). Between the trimmed V and J ends, which lost 1 base and 0 bases, there was a span of 4 bases. In DNA, the CDR3 is TGTGCCAGCAGCTTAGGACACTCTGGAAACACCATATATTTT. Encoded protein: CASSLGHSGNTIYF.

The rearrangement links TRBV19 to TRBJ1-2; TRBD1 agrees at 9 bases. Germline CDR1 and CDR2: LNHDA and SQIVND (reference sequence). V trimming: 5 bases; J trimming: 3 bases; junction bases outside the gene matches: 13. CDR3 length: 17 amino acids. The CDR3 bases are TGTGCCAGTAGTGTAAACAGGGGGCTCGACCGGGACTATGGCTACACCTTC. Its protein product is CASSVNRGLDRDYGYTF.

The gene calls are TRBV7-8 and TRBJ1-1; D is uncertain. The CDR3 loop spans 20 amino acids. Germline loops: CDR1 SGHVS, CDR2 FQNEAQ. With 5 bases removed from V and 0 bases from J, the gap between germline ends came to 28 bases. The CDR3 loop is CASSRIKTYRETLLNTEAFF. The CDR3, as DNA: TGTGCCAGCAGCCGGATCAAAACCTACAGAGAGACCCTCTTGAACACTGAAGCTTTCTTT.

The genes are TRBV5-1 and TRBJ2-1; 7 positions match TRBD2. This CDR3 comprises 14 residues. Trimming at V came to 5 bases and at J to 0 bases, leaving 2 bases not matched to a gene. CDR1 is SGHRS, CDR2 YFSETQ, per germline. The DNA for the CDR3 is TGCGCCAGCAGGAGGACTAGCTCCTACAATGAGCAGTTCTTC. It codes for CASRRTSSYNEQFF.

The CDR3, as DNA: TGTGCCAGCAGTGACCAGTATCAGCCCCAGCATTTT. This sequence encodes CASSDQYQPQHF. The V and J genes are TRBV6-1 and TRBJ1-5; D is unresolved. Germline V gene sequence: CDR1 MNHNS, CDR2 SASEGT. V was shortened by 3 bases and J by 5 bases, with 5 bases between the two germline ends. This CDR3 has 12 residues.

This chain uses TRBV19 with TRBJ1-5; D gene uncertain. Looked up from germline, CDR1 is LNHDA and CDR2 is SQIVND (reference sequence). The germline V and J ends were trimmed by 1 base and 5 bases, with 9 bases remaining between them. The CDR3 is 14 amino acids. CDR3 nucleotides: TGTGCCAGTAGTATAGCCAGACTGGATCAGCCCCAGCATTTT. Encoded protein: CASSIARLDQPQHF.

The gene calls are TRBV7-2 and TRBJ1-1, with D perhaps matching TRBD1 (5 bases). There are 16 residues in the CDR3. The V and J ends lost 5 bases and 1 base respectively, with 17 bases between them. Germline V gene sequence: CDR1 SGHTA, CDR2 FQGNSA. The CDR3 DNA reads TGTGCCAGCAGCCCCCAAAAACTCACAGGGAACACTGAAGCTTTCTTT. Translated, it gives CASSPQKLTGNTEAFF.

The genes are TRBV6-6 and TRBJ1-2, with 9 bases that match TRBD1. The V and J ends lost 5 bases and 7 bases, in that order; junction bases with no gene match: 8. Germline V CDR1 and CDR2: MNHNY, SVGAGI (reference sequence). The CDR3 runs 14 residues. The CDR3 protein is CASSRTGEVSGYTF. CDR3 coding DNA: TGTGCCAGCAGTCGGACAGGGGAGGTGTCTGGCTACACCTTC.

Notes on this clone: Mismatch with germline at one junction end may stem from a read error. V is TRBV13 and J is TRBJ1-1, with D possibly matching TRBD1 (5 bases). Germline CDR1 is PRHDT and CDR2 is FYEKMQ (reference sequence). CDR3 length: 13 amino acids. CDR3 region: CASSSHRNTETFF. DNA of the CDR3: TGTGCCAGCAGCTCGCACAGGAACACTGAAACTTTCTTT.

The chain carries TRBV5-1 and TRBJ2-1; TRBD2 matches at 7 bases. The CDR3 totals 14 residues. CDR1 SGHRS and CDR2 YFSETQ come from the germline V gene. J lost 9 bases, V lost 3 bases, and 9 bases had no gene match. Written as DNA, the CDR3 is TGCGCCAGCAGCTCCCGGACTAGTTCCGGTGAGCAGTTCTTC. It yields the protein CASSSRTSSGEQFF.

The rearrangement uses TRBV18 and TRBJ2-5, with D unclear. This CDR3 comprises 12 residues. Germline CDR1 and CDR2: KGHSH and LQKENI. V dropped 0 bases and J dropped 4 bases, with 3 bases sitting between them. The CDR3 DNA reads TGTGCCAGCTCACCACCCGGAGAGACCCAGTACTTC. It specifies CASSPPGETQYF.

The gene calls are TRBV4-3 and TRBJ2-1, with 7 bases matching TRBD2. V lost 0 bases to trimming and J lost 2 bases; unmatched junction nucleotides: 7. The CDR3 contains 17 residues. CDR1 is LGHNA and CDR2 is YSLEER in the germline V gene. The CDR3 nucleotides are TGCGCCAGCAGCCAAGATTCCCTAGCGGTGACCTACAATGAGCAGTTCTTC. Amino acids: CASSQDSLAVTYNEQFF.

This clone was counted a few times. At one boundary the junction diverges from the germline segment, which might be a read error. The chain recombines TRBV7-9 with TRBJ1-1; D is undetermined. CDR1 is SEHNR and CDR2 is FQNEAQ in the germline V gene (reference sequence). The CDR3 spans 17 residues. The CDR3 loop reads CSSSRLENPLLNTEAFF. DNA of the CDR3: TGTTCCAGCAGTCGGTTGGAGAACCCGCTCTTGAACACTGAAGCTTTCTTT.

This chain links TRBV4-2 with TRBJ1-1; possibly TRBD1 for D (6 bases). The CDR3 is 17 residues long. Between the trimmed V and J ends, which lost 4 bases and 3 bases, there was a span of 21 bases. The V gene's germline CDR1 is LGHNA and CDR2 YNFKEQ. CDR3 DNA: TGTGCCAGCAGCCCATTTCTCGGGGGGCGTGTGGACACTGAAGCTTTCTTT. Encoded protein: CASSPFLGGRVDTEAFF.

The chain combines TRBV7-3 with TRBJ1-1; D ambiguous. Germline lookup yields CDR1 SGHTA and CDR2 FQGTGA. With 5 bases removed from V and 2 bases from J, the gap between germline ends came to 6 bases. The CDR3 is 12 residues long. This chain's CDR3 is CASSGTNTEAFF. CDR3 sequence (DNA): TGTGCCAGCAGCGGTACAAACACTGAAGCTTTCTTT. Filled out from reference TRBV7-3 and TRBJ1-1, the complete variable domain reads GAGVSQTPSNKVTEKGKYVELRCDPISGHTALYWYRQSLGQGPEFLIYFQGTGAADDSGLPNDRFFAVRPEGSVSTLKIQRTERGDSAVYLCASSGTNTEAFFGQGTRLTVV.

The chain joins TRBV4-1 to TRBJ2-2; D gene uncertain. CDR1 is MGHRA, CDR2 YSYEKL, per germline. The germline V and J ends were trimmed by 0 bases and 6 bases, with 8 bases remaining between them. This CDR3 comprises 14 residues. The CDR3, as DNA: TGCGCCAGCAGCCAAGAGAGGATGGCCGGGGAGCTGTTTTTT. Protein sequence: CASSQERMAGELFF.

The chain recombines TRBV18 with TRBJ2-3, with a possible D match to TRBD1 (5 bases). The CDR3 is 19 residues long. The germline V and J ends were trimmed by 3 bases and 0 bases, with 22 bases remaining between them. Germline V lookup: CDR1 KGHSH, CDR2 LQKENI. CDR3 DNA: TGTGCCAGCTCACCGAAAAGGGAACGACAGCCAGCAAGCACAGATACGCAGTATTTT. Translation: CASSPKRERQPASTDTQYF.

J is TRBJ1-1 and V is TRBV6-1; D gene ambiguous. V was trimmed by 0 bases and J by 11 bases, leaving 7 bases between them. The germline V gene has CDR1 MNHNS and CDR2 SASEGT. The CDR3 covers 11 residues. CDR3 in DNA: TGTGCCAGCAGTGAAGCGCGGCGGGCTTTCTTT. Translated: CASSEARRAFF.

The chain combines TRBV6-5 with TRBJ1-2; 8 bases line up with TRBD1. V trimming: 2 bases; J trimming: 4 bases; junction bases outside the gene matches: 6. The CDR3 length is 15 residues. CDR1 is MNHEY and CDR2 is SVGAGI in the germline V gene. This CDR3 reads CASSYATGAGYGYTF. The DNA for the CDR3 is TGTGCCAGCAGTTACGCGACAGGGGCTGGCTATGGCTACACCTTC.

The V call is TRBV11-2, the J call TRBJ1-2, with a weak D call TRBD1 (6 bases). V dropped 6 bases and J dropped 8 bases, with 19 bases sitting between them. The CDR3 has 14 amino acids. Germline lookup yields CDR1 SGHAT and CDR2 FQNNGV. The CDR3 loop is CASRQDGTRQGYTF. The CDR3, as DNA: TGTGCCAGCAGACAGGATGGGACACGACAAGGCTACACCTTC.

This clone was detected only once. The V call is TRBV30, the J call TRBJ2-1, with 8 bases aligning to TRBD2. V lost 4 bases and J lost 1; bases outside the gene matches: 6. The CDR3 runs to 15 residues. CDR1 and CDR2 (germline): GTSNPN, SVGIG (reference sequence). The CDR3 spells CAWKYGGGSYNEQFF. CDR3 DNA: TGTGCCTGGAAGTACGGGGGGGGATCCTACAATGAGCAGTTCTTC.

This chain connects TRBV9 to TRBJ2-3; TRBD1 aligns across 8 bases. Germline CDR1 SGDLS, CDR2 YYNGEE. With 2 bases clipped from V and 0 bases from J, the junction kept 2 bases outside the gene matches. This CDR3 region has 15 residues. CDR3 DNA sequence: TGTGCCAGCAGCGTTCGGACAGGGAGCACAGATACGCAGTATTTT. Translated, it gives CASSVRTGSTDTQYF.